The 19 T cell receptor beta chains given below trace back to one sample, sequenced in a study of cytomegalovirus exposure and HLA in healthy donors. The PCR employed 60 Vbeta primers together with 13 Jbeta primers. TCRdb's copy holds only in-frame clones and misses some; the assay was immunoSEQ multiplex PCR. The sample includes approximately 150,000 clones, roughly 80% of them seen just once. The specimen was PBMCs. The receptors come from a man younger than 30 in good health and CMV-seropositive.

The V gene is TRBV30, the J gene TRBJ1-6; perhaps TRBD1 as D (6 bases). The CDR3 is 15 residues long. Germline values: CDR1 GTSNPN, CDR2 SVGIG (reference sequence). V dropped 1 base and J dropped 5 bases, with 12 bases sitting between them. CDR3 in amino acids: CAWSDWDTNNSPLHF. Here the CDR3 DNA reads TGTGCCTGGAGTGATTGGGACACAAATAATTCACCCCTCCACTTT.

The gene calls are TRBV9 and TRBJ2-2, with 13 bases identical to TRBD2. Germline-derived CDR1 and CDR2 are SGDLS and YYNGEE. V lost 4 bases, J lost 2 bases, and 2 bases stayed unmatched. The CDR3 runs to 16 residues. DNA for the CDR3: TGTGCCAGCAGCTGGACTAGCGGGAGAAACACCGGGGAGCTGTTTTTT. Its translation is CASSWTSGRNTGELFF.

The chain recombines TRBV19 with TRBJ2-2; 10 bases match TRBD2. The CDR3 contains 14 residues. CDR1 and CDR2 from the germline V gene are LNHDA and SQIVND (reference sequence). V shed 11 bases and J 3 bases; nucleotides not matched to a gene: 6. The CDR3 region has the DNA TGTGCCTCAAGCCTAGCGGGAGACACCGGGGAGCTGTTTTTT. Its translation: CASSLAGDTGELFF. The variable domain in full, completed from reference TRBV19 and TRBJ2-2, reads DGGITQSPKYLFRKEGQNVTLSCEQNLNHDAMYWYRQDPGQGLRLIYYSQIVNDFQKGDIAEGYSVSREKKESFPLTVTSAQKNPTAFYLCASSLAGDTGELFFGEGSRLTVL.

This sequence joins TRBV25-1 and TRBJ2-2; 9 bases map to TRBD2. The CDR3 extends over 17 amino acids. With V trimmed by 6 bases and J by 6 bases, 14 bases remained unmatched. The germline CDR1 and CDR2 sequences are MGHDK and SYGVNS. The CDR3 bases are TGTGCCAGCAGCGCGGGTTTTAGCGGGAGTAGTTCCGGGGAGCTGTTTTTT. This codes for CASSAGFSGSSSGELFF.

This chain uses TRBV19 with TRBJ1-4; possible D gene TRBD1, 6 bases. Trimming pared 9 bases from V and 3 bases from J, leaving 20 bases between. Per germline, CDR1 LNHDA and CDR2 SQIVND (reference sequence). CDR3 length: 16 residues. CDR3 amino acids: CASNAPGAQANEKLFF. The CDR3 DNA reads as TGTGCCAGCAATGCCCCAGGGGCGCAAGCTAATGAAAAACTGTTTTTT.

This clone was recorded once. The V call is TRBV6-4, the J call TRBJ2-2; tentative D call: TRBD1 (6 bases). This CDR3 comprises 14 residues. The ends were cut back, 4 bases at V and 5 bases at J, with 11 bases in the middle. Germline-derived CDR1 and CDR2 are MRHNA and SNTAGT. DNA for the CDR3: TGTGCCAGCAGTGTGGAGAGGGGGACCGGGGAGCTGTTTTTT. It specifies CASSVERGTGELFF.

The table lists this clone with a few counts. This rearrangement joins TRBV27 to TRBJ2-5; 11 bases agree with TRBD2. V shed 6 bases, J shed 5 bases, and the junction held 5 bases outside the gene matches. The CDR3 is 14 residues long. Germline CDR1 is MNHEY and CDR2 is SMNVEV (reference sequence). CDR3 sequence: CASSSSGRWETQYF. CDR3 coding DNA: TGTGCCAGCAGCTCTAGCGGGAGGTGGGAGACCCAGTACTTC.

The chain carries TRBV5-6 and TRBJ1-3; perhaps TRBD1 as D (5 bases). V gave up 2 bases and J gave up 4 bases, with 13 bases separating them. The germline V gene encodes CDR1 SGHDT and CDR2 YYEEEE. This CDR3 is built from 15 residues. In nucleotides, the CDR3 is TGTGCCAGCAGCTTCCTGACCAGGGCCGGAAACACCATATATTTT. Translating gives CASSFLTRAGNTIYF.

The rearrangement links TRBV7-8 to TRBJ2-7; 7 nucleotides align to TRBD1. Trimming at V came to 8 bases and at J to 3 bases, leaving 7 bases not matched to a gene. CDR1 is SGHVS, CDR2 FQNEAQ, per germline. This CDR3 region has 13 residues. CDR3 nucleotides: TGTGCCAGCGGGGCAGGGGGAATCTACGAGCAGTACTTC. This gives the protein CASGAGGIYEQYF.

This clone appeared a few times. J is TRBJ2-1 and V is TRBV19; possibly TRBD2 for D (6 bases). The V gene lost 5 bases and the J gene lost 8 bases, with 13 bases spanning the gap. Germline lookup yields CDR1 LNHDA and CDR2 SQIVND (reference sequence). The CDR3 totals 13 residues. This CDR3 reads CASSLEGQDEQFF. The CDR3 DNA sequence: TGTGCCAGTAGTTTGGAGGGGCAAGATGAGCAGTTCTTC. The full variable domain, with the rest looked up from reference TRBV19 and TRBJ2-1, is DGGITQSPKYLFRKEGQNVTLSCEQNLNHDAMYWYRQDPGQGLRLIYYSQIVNDFQKGDIAEGYSVSREKKESFPLTVTSAQKNPTAFYLCASSLEGQDEQFFGPGTRLTVL.

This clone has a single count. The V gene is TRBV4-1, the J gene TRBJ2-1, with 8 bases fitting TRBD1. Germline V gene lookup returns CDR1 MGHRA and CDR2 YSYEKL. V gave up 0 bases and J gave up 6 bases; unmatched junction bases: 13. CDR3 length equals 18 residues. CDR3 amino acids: CASSQDMLGRGLFNEQFF. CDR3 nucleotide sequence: TGCGCCAGCAGCCAAGATATGTTGGGCAGGGGGCTCTTCAATGAGCAGTTCTTC.

CDR3 protein: CASNVISEQYF. Written as DNA, the CDR3 is TGTGCCAGCAACGTAATCAGCGAGCAGTACTTC. This sequence joins TRBV7-9 and TRBJ2-7; D call uncertain. This CDR3 spans 11 amino acids. Deletions cut 7 bases from V and 6 bases from J, with 10 bases between. CDR1 and CDR2 from the germline V gene are SEHNR and FQNEAQ (reference sequence).

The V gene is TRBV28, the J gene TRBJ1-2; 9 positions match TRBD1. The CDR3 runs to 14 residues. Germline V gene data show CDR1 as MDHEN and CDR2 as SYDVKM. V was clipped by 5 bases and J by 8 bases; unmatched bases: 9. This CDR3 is CASSQQGARGGYTF. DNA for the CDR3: TGTGCCAGCAGTCAACAGGGGGCGCGAGGAGGCTACACCTTC.

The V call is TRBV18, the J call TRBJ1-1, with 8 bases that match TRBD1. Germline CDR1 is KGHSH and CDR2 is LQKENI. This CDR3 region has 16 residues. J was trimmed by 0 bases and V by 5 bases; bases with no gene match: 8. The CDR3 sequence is CASSSKPGQVNTEAFF. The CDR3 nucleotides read TGTGCCAGCTCATCAAAACCGGGACAGGTGAACACTGAAGCTTTCTTT.

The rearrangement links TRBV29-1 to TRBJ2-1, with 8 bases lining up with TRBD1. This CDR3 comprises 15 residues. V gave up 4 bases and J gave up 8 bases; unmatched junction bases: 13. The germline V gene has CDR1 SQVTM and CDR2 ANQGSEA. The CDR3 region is CSVAGKDRAFDEQFF. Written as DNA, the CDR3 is TGCAGCGTTGCGGGGAAGGACAGGGCTTTCGATGAGCAGTTCTTC.

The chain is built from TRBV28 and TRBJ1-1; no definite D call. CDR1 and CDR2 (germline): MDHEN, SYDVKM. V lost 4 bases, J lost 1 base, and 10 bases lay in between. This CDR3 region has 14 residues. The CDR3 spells CASSSYEGNTEAFF. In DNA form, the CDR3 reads TGTGCCAGCAGTTCCTACGAGGGGAACACTGAAGCTTTCTTT.

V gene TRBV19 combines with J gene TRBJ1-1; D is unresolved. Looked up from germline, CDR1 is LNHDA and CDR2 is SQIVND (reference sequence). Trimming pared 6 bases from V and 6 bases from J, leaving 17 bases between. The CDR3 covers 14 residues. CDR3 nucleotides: TGTGCCAGTAGACGGAAGAACACCGGGGCTGAAGCTTTCTTT. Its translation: CASRRKNTGAEAFF.

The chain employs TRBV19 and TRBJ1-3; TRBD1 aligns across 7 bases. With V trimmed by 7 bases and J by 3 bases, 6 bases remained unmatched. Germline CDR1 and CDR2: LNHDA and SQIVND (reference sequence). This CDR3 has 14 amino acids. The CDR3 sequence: CASNDRVVGNTIYF. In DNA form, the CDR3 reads TGTGCCAGTAACGACAGGGTCGTTGGAAACACCATATATTTT.

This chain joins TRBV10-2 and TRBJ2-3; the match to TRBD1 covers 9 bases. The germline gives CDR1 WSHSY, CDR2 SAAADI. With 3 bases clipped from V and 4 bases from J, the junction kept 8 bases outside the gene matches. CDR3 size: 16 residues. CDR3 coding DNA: TGCGCCAGCAGTGAACCGGGACAGGGTAACGCAGATACGCAGTATTTT. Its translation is CASSEPGQGNADTQYF.